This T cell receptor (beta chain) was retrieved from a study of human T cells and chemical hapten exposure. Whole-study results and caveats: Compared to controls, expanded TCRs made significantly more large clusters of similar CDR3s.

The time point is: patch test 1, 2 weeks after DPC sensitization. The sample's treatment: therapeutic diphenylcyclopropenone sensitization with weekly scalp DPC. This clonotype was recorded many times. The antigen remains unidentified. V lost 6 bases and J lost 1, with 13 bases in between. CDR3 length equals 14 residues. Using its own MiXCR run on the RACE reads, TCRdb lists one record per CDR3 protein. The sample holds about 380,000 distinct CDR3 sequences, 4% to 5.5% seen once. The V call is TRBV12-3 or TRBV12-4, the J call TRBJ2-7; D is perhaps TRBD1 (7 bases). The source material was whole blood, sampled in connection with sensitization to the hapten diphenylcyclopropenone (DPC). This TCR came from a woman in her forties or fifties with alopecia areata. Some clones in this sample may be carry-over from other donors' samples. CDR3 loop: CASSPSGGSYEQYF. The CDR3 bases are TGTGCCAGCAGCCCCTCAGGGGGGTCCTACGAGCAGTACTTC.